Listed below are T cell receptor beta chains from one sample, sequenced in a study of cytotoxic CD8 clonotypes in ibrutinib-treated CLL. Measured with immunoSEQ multiplex PCR; TCRdb has only the in-frame clones, and not every one. Of 35,000 to 55,000 clones listed, 69% are singletons. This sample comprised PBMCs, obtained after 12 months of ibrutinib treatment. These receptors were collected from a human donor with chronic lymphocytic leukemia. CDR3s include the opening cysteine and the closing phenylalanine or tryptophan. D genes are given only for firm matches. Clone size is not always given. Where it is, it says once, few, many or a class for expanded clones.

D	V	size	J	CDR3	DNA
TRBD1	TRBV10-3	.	TRBJ1-3	CAISQPTGVAGNTIYF	TGTGCCATCAGCCAACCGACAGGGGTAGCTGGAAACACCATATATTTT
TRBD1	TRBV10-2	.	TRBJ1-5	CASNPTGEQPQHF	TGCGCCAGCAATCCAACAGGGGAACAGCCCCAGCATTTT
TRBD1	TRBV18	few	TRBJ1-1	CASSPDRVTEAFF	TGTGCCAGCTCACCTGACAGGGTTACTGAAGCTTTCTTT
TRBD2	TRBV7-6	.	TRBJ2-3	CASSPNPRTSGSTDTQYF	TGTGCCAGCAGTCCTAATCCTCGGACTAGCGGGAGCACAGATACGCAGTATTTT
TRBD1	TRBV5-1	.	TRBJ1-2	CASSRTGGAYGYTF	TGCGCCAGCAGCAGAACAGGGGGCGCCTATGGCTACACCTTC
.	TRBV4-1	.	TRBJ2-1	CASSQDASVYNEQFF	TGCGCCAGCAGCCAAGATGCTTCTGTTTACAATGAGCAGTTCTTC
TRBD1	TRBV6-1	.	TRBJ2-1	CAIRGPLFNEQFF	TGTGCCATCAGGGGGCCACTTTTCAATGAGCAGTTCTTC
TRBD1	TRBV7-6	.	TRBJ2-7	CASSRMTGQAREQYF	TGTGCCAGCAGCCGAATGACGGGACAGGCGCGTGAGCAGTACTTC
.	TRBV11-1	.	TRBJ2-3	CASSSTGYHFGTDTQYF	TGTGCCAGCAGCTCTACAGGGTACCACTTCGGCACAGATACGCAGTATTTT
TRBD1	TRBV5-8	few	TRBJ2-1	CASSRDSYYNEQFF	TGTGCCAGCAGCCGGGACAGTTATTACAATGAGCAGTTCTTC
.	TRBV4-1	.	TRBJ2-4	CASSLIGQAKNIQYF	TGCGCCAGCAGCCTTATCGGCCAGGCCAAAAACATTCAGTACTTC
.	TRBV7-2	.	TRBJ1-6	CASSFGGGPSPLHF	TGTGCCAGCAGCTTCGGGGGAGGGCCTTCACCCCTCCACTTT
.	TRBV7-8	few	TRBJ1-5	CASSPDGHGQPQHF	TGTGCCAGCAGCCCGGACGGCCACGGGCAGCCCCAGCATTTT
TRBD2	TRBV5-4	.	TRBJ2-1	CASSLDGTSTNEQFF	TGTGCCAGCAGCTTGGACGGGACTAGCACCAATGAGCAGTTCTTC
TRBD1	TRBV9	once	TRBJ2-3	CASSGGQGLPDTQYF	TGTGCCAGCAGCGGTGGACAGGGGTTGCCAGATACGCAGTATTTT
TRBD2	TRBV18	.	TRBJ2-7	CASSPLVTSGGALKNEQYF	TGTGCCAGCTCACCATTGGTTACTAGCGGGGGGGCATTGAAGAACGAGCAGTACTTC
.	TRBV7-9	medium-sized	TRBJ2-5	CASSSHGVGLETQYF	TGTGCCAGCAGCTCGCACGGGGTCGGTCTTGAGACCCAGTACTTC
.	TRBV12-5	few	TRBJ2-2	CASGLVLGGLNTGELFF	TGTGCTAGTGGTTTGGTTTTGGGGGGTTTGAACACCGGGGAGCTGTTTTTT
.	TRBV11-2	.	TRBJ1-5	CASSLERQVGNNQPQHF	TGTGCCAGCAGCTTAGAACGGCAAGTTGGGAACAATCAGCCCCAGCATTTT
.	TRBV4-1	.	TRBJ1-5	CASSQPGSPSNQPQHF	TGCGCCAGCAGCCAACCGGGGAGTCCCAGCAATCAGCCCCAGCATTTT
TRBD2	TRBV5-6	.	TRBJ2-7	CASSLKLRGAYEQYF	TGTGCCAGCAGCTTGAAGCTGCGGGGGGCCTACGAGCAGTACTTC
.	TRBV5-1	.	TRBJ1-6	CASSAGGGRDSPLHF	TGCGCCAGCAGCGCGGGAGGGGGAAGGGATTCACCCCTCCACTTT
.	TRBV6-4	.	TRBJ1-1	CASSDSWGGDTEAFF	TGTGCCAGCAGTGACTCATGGGGTGGGGACACTGAAGCTTTCTTT
TRBD1	TRBV7-8	.	TRBJ1-5	CASSLVGTGVYQPQHF	TGTGCCAGCAGCTTAGTTGGGACAGGGGTATATCAGCCCCAGCATTTT
.	TRBV2	.	TRBJ1-6	CASSWDESPLHF	TGTGCCAGCAGTTGGGATGAATCACCCCTCCACTTT
TRBD1	TRBV7-2	.	TRBJ1-2	CASSPRNPGQGPGGYTF	TGTGCCAGCAGTCCGCGGAATCCAGGACAGGGACCAGGGGGCTACACCTTC
.	TRBV18	once	TRBJ2-7	CASSLSVTVGTYEQYF	TGTGCCAGCTCACTTAGTGTGACAGTAGGAACCTACGAGCAGTACTTC
.	TRBV7-9	few	TRBJ1-2	CASSPLYGYTF	TGTGCCAGCAGCCCTCTCTATGGCTACACCTTC
.	TRBV11-3	few	TRBJ1-1	CASSSTTEAFF	TGTGCCAGCAGCTCAACCACTGAAGCTTTCTTT
.	TRBV11-2	.	TRBJ2-5	CASSWGAQQETQYF	TGTGCCAGCAGCTGGGGGGCGCAGCAAGAGACCCAGTACTTC
TRBD2	TRBV19	.	TRBJ2-3	CASRVAGDTQYF	TGTGCCAGTAGAGTAGCGGGGGATACGCAGTATTTT
TRBD2	TRBV4-1	few	TRBJ2-7	CASSQALGSGGSYEQYF	TGCGCCAGCAGCCAAGCATTAGGTAGCGGGGGTTCCTACGAGCAGTACTTC
.	TRBV19	few	TRBJ2-1	CASSIPLDNNEQFF	TGTGCCAGTAGTATTCCCCTTGACAACAATGAGCAGTTCTTC
TRBD2	TRBV5-1	.	TRBJ2-1	CASSGGLAEYYNEQFF	TGCGCCAGCAGCGGCGGACTAGCGGAGTATTACAATGAGCAGTTCTTC
.	TRBV6-1	.	TRBJ1-3	CASSDRSGRFSGNTIYF	TGTGCCAGCAGTGATAGGTCAGGGCGGTTCTCTGGAAACACCATATATTTT
.	TRBV11-3	.	TRBJ2-7	CASSPNNEQYF	TGTGCCAGCAGCCCCAATAACGAGCAGTACTTC
.	TRBV29-1	.	TRBJ1-1	CSVVVQGMNTEAFF	TGCAGCGTTGTAGTGCAGGGCATGAACACTGAAGCTTTCTTT
TRBD1	TRBV28	.	TRBJ1-5	CASTPRPQGVNNQPQHF	TGTGCCAGCACCCCCAGGCCACAGGGGGTAAACAATCAGCCCCAGCATTTT
.	TRBV4-1	.	TRBJ2-7	CASSQEGPISSYEQYF	TGCGCCAGCAGCCAAGAGGGGCCGATCAGCTCCTACGAGCAGTACTTC
.	TRBV7-2	.	TRBJ1-2	CASSPVYRPDLDGYTF	TGTGCCAGCAGCCCTGTATATCGCCCTGATCTAGATGGCTACACCTTC
.	TRBV5-1	.	TRBJ2-4	CASSLFWVRGAKNIQYF	TGCGCCAGCAGCTTGTTTTGGGTTCGCGGGGCCAAAAACATTCAGTACTTC
TRBD2	TRBV7-3	.	TRBJ2-3	CASSLTLPSGGLSTDTQYF	TGTGCCAGCAGCTTAACTTTGCCTAGCGGGGGGCTGAGCACAGATACGCAGTATTTT
.	TRBV7-2	.	TRBJ1-2	CASRSAGAVGYTF	TGTGCCAGCAGGTCGGCAGGGGCCGTTGGCTACACCTTC
TRBD1	TRBV5-5	few	TRBJ1-6	CASSSLRDSNSPLHF	TGTGCCAGCAGCTCTCTCCGGGACAGTAATTCACCCCTCCACTTT
TRBD1	TRBV6-5	.	TRBJ1-4	CASSYFWDRGHEKLFF	TGTGCCAGCAGTTACTTTTGGGACAGGGGGCATGAAAAACTGTTTTTT
.	TRBV7-2	few	TRBJ1-6	CASSLSGWNSPLHF	TGTGCCAGCAGCTTATCAGGGTGGAATTCACCCCTCCACTTT
TRBD1	TRBV5-4	few	TRBJ2-7	CASSLDRGRGYEQYF	TGTGCCAGCAGCCTCGACAGGGGAAGGGGCTACGAGCAGTACTTC
.	TRBV6-5	.	TRBJ2-1	CASSGYDEQFF	TGTGCCAGCAGTGGGTACGATGAGCAGTTCTTC
.	TRBV7-2	once	TRBJ1-2	CASSLGGNYGYTF	TGTGCCAGCAGCTTAGGAGGGAACTATGGCTACACCTTC
.	TRBV28	.	TRBJ2-3	CASSPPEDLGTDTQYF	TGTGCCAGCAGCCCCCCAGAGGATTTGGGCACAGATACGCAGTATTTT
TRBD2	TRBV28	once	TRBJ2-3	CASSRGGGTDTQYF	TGTGCCAGCAGTCGGGGAGGGGGCACAGATACGCAGTATTTT
.	TRBV6-5	.	TRBJ1-3	CASKTAQGGNTIYF	TGTGCCAGCAAAACGGCACAAGGGGGGAACACCATATATTTT